This T cell receptor (beta chain) was retrieved from a study of blood T cell repertoires in COVID-19. As processed by the authors: For nucleated cells, counts were estimated from reference gene primer amplification. Sequencing used immunoSEQ multiplex PCR; TCRdb keeps in-frame clones, though not all of them. Clone size and the V and J calls come from that table; the DNA yielded D and trimming. The data hold over 150,000 clones, with 83% observed a single time. CDR3 length equals 15 residues. This sequence joins TRBV12-1 and TRBJ2-5; the D segment call TRBD2 is taken from the table without a DNA check. TRBV12-1 counts as a pseudogene. The sequence came from a woman aged 55-69 years with COVID-19, enrolled during active disease. The sample was peripheral blood. The CDR3 region has the DNA TGTGCCAGCAGCTCGGCCGCAATCGGGAAAGAGACCCAGTACTTC. Protein product: CASSSAAIGKETQYF.